The 29 T cell receptor beta chains listed next were all sequenced from one sample in a study of identifying expanded T cells in peripheral blood. Sequencing was performed with immunoSEQ multiplex PCR; in TCRdb, only in-frame clones are kept and a portion is missing. The repertoire has 100,000 to 150,000 clones, 80% to 90% of them found once; the top ten carry around 8.4%. Source material: blood. Source of these receptors: a person between 18 and 75 years old in good health.

CDR3 protein: CASSMTSGSSDEQFF. Written as DNA, the CDR3 is TGCGCCAGCAGTATGACTAGCGGGAGCTCGGATGAGCAGTTCTTC. The V call is TRBV10-1, the J call TRBJ2-1; 12 bases are shared with TRBD2. The CDR3 covers 15 residues. The germline CDR1 and CDR2 sequences are WNHNN and SYGVQD (reference sequence). The J segment lost 8 bases and the V segment lost 5 bases, leaving 7 bases of the junction unmatched.

The chain is built from TRBV13 and TRBJ2-1; D remains unclear. The germline V gene encodes CDR1 PRHDT and CDR2 FYEKMQ (reference sequence). The CDR3 totals 15 residues. The ends were cut back, 5 bases at V and 0 bases at J, with 11 bases in the middle. This CDR3 reads CASSKGMSSYNEQFF. For the CDR3, the DNA is TGTGCCAGCAGCAAAGGGATGAGCTCCTACAATGAGCAGTTCTTC.

V is TRBV19 and J is TRBJ1-2; 7 bases align to TRBD1. Per the germline V gene, CDR1 is LNHDA and CDR2 is SQIVND (reference sequence). The CDR3 is 15 residues long. Trimming cost V 4 bases and J 6 bases; bases outside gene matches: 11. CDR3 DNA: TGTGCCAGTAGTACCCGACAGGGTGAGTTCCATGGCTACACCTTC. Encoded protein: CASSTRQGEFHGYTF.

As to this clone: Other DNA sequences in this sample translate to the same CDR3. The rearrangement joins TRBV18 to TRBJ1-1, with TRBD1 identical over 7 bases. Unmatched junction bases numbered 1, after V lost 2 bases and J lost 7 bases. The CDR3 has 12 amino acids. The V gene's germline CDR1 is KGHSH and CDR2 LQKENI. The chain's CDR3 is CASSPGDSEAFF. CDR3 DNA: TGTGCCAGCTCACCAGGGGACAGTGAAGCTTTCTTT. Combining the CDR3 with reference TRBV18 and TRBJ1-1 gives the whole variable domain NAGVMQNPRHLVRRRGQEARLRCSPMKGHSHVYWYRQLPEEGLKFMVYLQKENIIDESGMPKERFSAEFPKEGPSILRIQQVVRGDSAAYFCASSPGDSEAFFGQGTRLTVV.

The V and J genes are TRBV19 and TRBJ1-4; D remains unclear. V was cut by 4 bases and J by 1 base, with 19 bases left in between. CDR1 LNHDA and CDR2 SQIVND come from the germline V gene (reference sequence). CDR3 length: 18 residues. DNA of the CDR3: TGTGCCAGTAGTACGAGCAGACACCTGAGAGGAACTAATGAAAAACTGTTTTTT. Its protein is CASSTSRHLRGTNEKLFF.

This clone was seen only once. The CDR3 DNA follows: TGTGCCAGCAGAGACGACGGACAGGGAGTTCAGGAAAAACTGTTTTTT. Encoded protein: CASRDDGQGVQEKLFF. The chain joins TRBV2 to TRBJ1-4; 8 bases are a match to TRBD1. The CDR3 runs 16 residues. Germline CDR1 is SNHLY and CDR2 is FYNNEI. Losses at the gene ends were 6 bases for V and 8 bases for J; bases not matched to a gene: 14. The whole variable domain, filled in from reference TRBV2 and TRBJ1-4, reads EPEVTQTPSHQVTQMGQEVILRCVPISNHLYFYWYRQILGQKVEFLVSFYNNEISEKSEIFDDQFSVERPDGSNFTLKIRSTKLEDSAMYFCASRDDGQGVQEKLFFGSGTQLSVL.

This clone turned up a few times. The chain links TRBV19 to TRBJ2-3; tentative D call: TRBD2 (6 bases). Germline-derived CDR1 and CDR2 are LNHDA and SQIVND (reference sequence). Trimming cost V 1 base and J 0 bases, with 11 bases left between them. The CDR3 has 16 residues. In nucleotides, the CDR3 is TGTGCCAGTAGTATAGGGGAGGCTTATAGCACAGATACGCAGTATTTT. Protein product: CASSIGEAYSTDTQYF.

This chain links TRBV2 with TRBJ2-3, with 7 bases aligning to TRBD2. The ends lost 3 bases at V and 3 bases at J; junction bases unmatched: 3. CDR1 is SNHLY, CDR2 FYNNEI, per germline. The CDR3 length is 14 residues. CDR3 in amino acids: CASSDTAGTDTQYF. CDR3 bases: TGTGCCAGCAGTGATACAGCGGGGACAGATACGCAGTATTTT. The complete variable domain, with remaining parts taken from reference TRBV2 and TRBJ2-3, reads EPEVTQTPSHQVTQMGQEVILRCVPISNHLYFYWYRQILGQKVEFLVSFYNNEISEKSEIFDDQFSVERPDGSNFTLKIRSTKLEDSAMYFCASSDTAGTDTQYFGPGTRLTVL.

The J gene is TRBJ2-7, the V gene TRBV7-2; 9 nucleotides match TRBD2. The CDR3 runs to 15 residues. Trimming took 6 bases from V and 3 from J; bases not matched to a gene: 9. CDR1 is SGHTA, CDR2 FQGNSA, per germline. CDR3 residues: CASRQEGLAHYEQYF. The CDR3 DNA reads as TGTGCCAGCAGGCAGGAGGGACTAGCCCACTACGAGCAGTACTTC.

The rearrangement links TRBV18 to TRBJ2-7, with 7 bases lining up with TRBD1. This CDR3 contains 14 residues. With 3 bases clipped from V and 3 bases from J, the junction kept 5 bases outside the gene matches. Germline CDR1 reads KGHSH; CDR2 reads LQKENI. CDR3 residues: CASSPRDSFYEQYF. CDR3 coding DNA: TGTGCCAGCTCACCTAGGGACAGTTTCTACGAGCAGTACTTC.

The V and J genes are TRBV7-2 and TRBJ2-5, with 8 positions matching TRBD2. Germline CDR1 and CDR2: SGHTA and FQGNSA. Trimming cost V 1 base and J 7 bases; bases outside gene matches: 8. CDR3 length equals 15 residues. CDR3 DNA sequence: TGTGCCAGCAGCTTAGTAGCGGGGAGGGCGGGGACCCAGTACTTC. Translating it yields CASSLVAGRAGTQYF.

The rearrangement uses TRBV19 and TRBJ2-1; D tentatively fits TRBD1 or TRBD2 (5 bases each). Trimming left V 7 bases short and J 6 bases short, with 19 bases between. This CDR3 comprises 15 residues. CDR1 and CDR2 (germline): LNHDA, SQIVND (reference sequence). The CDR3 DNA sequence: TGTGCCAGTATACCTAGGCGAGGGGTAAGCAATGAGCAGTTCTTC. Its translation is CASIPRRGVSNEQFF. The full variable domain, completed using reference TRBV19 and TRBJ2-1, is DGGITQSPKYLFRKEGQNVTLSCEQNLNHDAMYWYRQDPGQGLRLIYYSQIVNDFQKGDIAEGYSVSREKKESFPLTVTSAQKNPTAFYLCASIPRRGVSNEQFFGPGTRLTVL.

This clone came up a few times. This chain joins TRBV19 and TRBJ1-1, with D perhaps TRBD1 (5 bases). CDR3 length: 13 residues. The germline V gene encodes CDR1 LNHDA and CDR2 SQIVND (reference sequence). The ends were cut back, 7 bases at V and 3 bases at J, with 12 bases in the middle. The CDR3 DNA follows: TGTGCCAGTACTGATCAGGGCTACACTGAAGCTTTCTTT. Translation gives CASTDQGYTEAFF.

The V gene is TRBV7-3, the J gene TRBJ1-1, with D possibly TRBD1 on 5 matching bases. The CDR3 is 14 residues long. CDR1 is SGHTA and CDR2 is FQGTGA in the germline V gene. Trimming stripped 5 bases from V and 1 base from J, with 11 bases between. DNA for the CDR3: TGTGCCAGCAGCGCAAGGGGCGGGAACACTGAAGCTTTCTTT. It codes for CASSARGGNTEAFF.

The chain is built from TRBV3-2 and TRBJ2-7. TRBV3-2 is given as a pseudogene. The CDR3 extends over 8 amino acids. CDR3: CASRRDYF. The CDR3 DNA reads TGTGCCAGTCGACGGGACTACTTC.

Comments on this clone: One junction end disagrees with the germline gene, perhaps due to a read error. The gene calls are TRBV27 and TRBJ1-1; maybe TRBD1 (6 bases). This CDR3 has 12 amino acids. Germline-derived CDR1 and CDR2 are MNHEY and SMNVEV (reference sequence). CDR3 nucleotide sequence: TGTGCCAGCAGTTTACCCCGACAGGATCAGGTCTTT. This sequence encodes CASSLPRQDQVF.

The V gene is TRBV19, the J gene TRBJ2-7, with D perhaps assigned TRBD1 or TRBD2 (5 bases each). Germline V gene lookup returns CDR1 LNHDA and CDR2 SQIVND (reference sequence). Trimming pared 8 bases from V and 5 bases from J, leaving 13 bases between. The CDR3 spans 12 residues. The CDR3 loop is CASRGARHEQYF. As DNA, the CDR3 is TGTGCCAGTCGAGGGGCTAGACACGAGCAGTACTTC.

The chain recombines TRBV5-1 with TRBJ1-2; 9 nucleotides line up with TRBD1. The V and J ends lost 4 bases and 5 bases, in that order; junction bases with no gene match: 6. Germline V lookup: CDR1 SGHRS, CDR2 YFSETQ. The CDR3 consists of 14 residues. The CDR3 coding sequence is TGCGCCAGCAGCCAGGGACAGGGAGGATATGGCTACACCTTC. It codes for CASSQGQGGYGYTF.

V and J are TRBV18 and TRBJ2-3; no clear D. The CDR3 has 14 amino acids. V was cut by 2 bases and J by 0 bases, with 6 bases left in between. Germline V gene lookup returns CDR1 KGHSH and CDR2 LQKENI. The CDR3 sequence: CASSPVLSTDTQYF. The DNA of the CDR3 is TGTGCCAGCTCACCAGTTCTGAGCACAGATACGCAGTATTTT. Supplemented by reference TRBV18 and TRBJ2-3, the full variable domain reads NAGVMQNPRHLVRRRGQEARLRCSPMKGHSHVYWYRQLPEEGLKFMVYLQKENIIDESGMPKERFSAEFPKEGPSILRIQQVVRGDSAAYFCASSPVLSTDTQYFGPGTRLTVL.

The count of this clone is one. The DNA of the CDR3 is TGTGCCAGCAGTTCCGGGACAGGGAAGGGCGAGCAGTACTTC. Amino acids: CASSSGTGKGEQYF. The chain has TRBV6-6 and TRBJ2-7; the match to TRBD1 covers 9 bases. V gave up 4 bases and J gave up 6 bases; unmatched junction bases: 7. Per the germline V gene, CDR1 is MNHNY and CDR2 is SVGAGI (reference sequence). The CDR3 runs to 14 residues.

The chain employs TRBV4-3 and TRBJ1-3; D possibly corresponds to TRBD1 (6 bases). V was cut by 1 base and J by 2 bases, with 9 bases left in between. The CDR3 spans 15 residues. CDR1 LGHNA and CDR2 YSLEER come from the germline V gene. Written as DNA, the CDR3 is TGCGCCAGCAGCCAAGGGGCAGGGGCTGGAAACACCATATATTTT. Protein: CASSQGAGAGNTIYF.

The CDR3 region is CASSMDRGIQPQHF. The CDR3 DNA reads as TGTGCCAGCAGCATGGACAGGGGGATTCAGCCCCAGCATTTT. This chain connects TRBV7-9 to TRBJ1-5; TRBD1 agrees at 10 bases. Germline loops: CDR1 SEHNR, CDR2 FQNEAQ (reference sequence). CDR3 length: 14 amino acids. V trimming: 5 bases; J trimming: 6 bases; junction bases outside the gene matches: 4.

The chain carries TRBV6-5 and TRBJ1-2, with 9 bases lining up with TRBD1. CDR1 is MNHEY and CDR2 is SVGAGI in the germline V gene. The CDR3 is made up of 13 amino acids. J was trimmed by 6 bases and V by 5 bases; bases with no gene match: 4. The CDR3, as DNA: TGTGCCAGCAGTCCCCGGGACAGGGATGGCTACACCTTC. Its protein product is CASSPRDRDGYTF.

The chain carries TRBV5-1 and TRBJ1-5, with D possibly being TRBD1 (5 bases). Germline-derived CDR1 and CDR2 are SGHRS and YFSETQ. The CDR3 consists of 16 residues. The V and J ends lost 0 bases and 4 bases respectively, with 14 bases between them. The CDR3 is CASSLGDQGGNQPQHF. In DNA form, the CDR3 reads TGCGCCAGCAGCTTGGGAGATCAGGGAGGGAATCAGCCCCAGCATTTT.

V usage is TRBV30 and J usage is TRBJ2-5; D remains unclear. Germline lookup yields CDR1 GTSNPN and CDR2 SVGIG (reference sequence). The CDR3 extends over 14 amino acids. Trimming shortened V by 0 bases and J by 5 bases, and 13 bases separated the two germline ends. The DNA for the CDR3 is TGTGCCTGGAGTGTAAGCAGTCCAAGGGAGACCCAGTACTTC. Protein sequence: CAWSVSSPRETQYF. Filled out from reference TRBV30 and TRBJ2-5, the complete variable domain reads SQTIHQWPATLVQPVGSPLSLECTVEGTSNPNLYWYRQAAGRGLQLLFYSVGIGQISSEVPQNLSASRPQDRQFILSSKKLLLSDSGFYLCAWSVSSPRETQYFGPGTRLLVL.

V usage is TRBV7-2 and J usage is TRBJ1-6; D gene unclear. V was cut by 0 bases and J by 10 bases, with 10 bases left in between. The CDR3 consists of 14 residues. CDR1 SGHTA and CDR2 FQGNSA come from the germline V gene. Here the CDR3 reads CASSLAQQRSPLHF. The CDR3 DNA is TGTGCCAGCAGCTTAGCCCAACAGAGATCACCCCTCCACTTT.

The chain is built from TRBV12-5 and TRBJ2-5; D gene uncertain. The CDR3 has 14 amino acids. Germline values: CDR1 LGHNT, CDR2 FRNRAP. V was clipped by 5 bases and J by 0 bases, with 10 bases between them. The CDR3 nucleotides are TGTGCTAGTGGTGGCGCCCTAGACCAAGAGACCCAGTACTTC. It is translated as CASGGALDQETQYF. The full variable domain, its missing parts supplied by reference TRBV12-5 and TRBJ2-5, is DARVTQTPRHKVTEMGQEVTMRCQPILGHNTVFWYRQTMMQGLELLAYFRNRAPLDDSGMPKDRFSAEMPDATLATLKIQPSEPRDSAVYFCASGGALDQETQYFGPGTRLLVL.

This clone was picked up a small number of times. This sequence joins TRBV2 and TRBJ1-4, with D perhaps TRBD1 (6 bases). The germline V gene has CDR1 SNHLY and CDR2 FYNNEI. V was shortened by 7 bases and J by 7 bases, with 10 bases between the two germline ends. This CDR3 has 12 residues. The CDR3 sequence is CASTQGGEKLFF. CDR3 DNA sequence: TGTGCCAGCACACAGGGTGGTGAAAAACTGTTTTTT.

The chain carries TRBV6-5 and TRBJ1-1; tentative D call: TRBD1 (5 bases). This CDR3 has 13 amino acids. V lost 5 bases, J lost 8 bases, and 15 bases lay in between. The V gene's germline CDR1 is MNHEY and CDR2 SVGAGI. Here the CDR3 DNA reads TGTGCCAGCAGTGAAACCTCAGGGCGCGAAGCTTTCTTT. It specifies CASSETSGREAFF.